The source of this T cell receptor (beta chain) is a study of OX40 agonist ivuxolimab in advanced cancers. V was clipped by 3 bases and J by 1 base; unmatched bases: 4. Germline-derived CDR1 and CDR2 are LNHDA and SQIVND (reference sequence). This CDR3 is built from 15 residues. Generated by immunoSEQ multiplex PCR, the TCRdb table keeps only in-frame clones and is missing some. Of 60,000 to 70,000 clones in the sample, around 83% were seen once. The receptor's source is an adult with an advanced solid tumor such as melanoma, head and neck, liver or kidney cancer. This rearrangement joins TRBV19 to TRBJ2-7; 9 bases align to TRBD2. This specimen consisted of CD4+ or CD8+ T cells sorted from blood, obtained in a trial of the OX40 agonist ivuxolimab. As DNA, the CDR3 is TGTGCCAGTAGTATTGGACTAGCGAGTTCCTACGAGCAGTACTTC. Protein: CASSIGLASSYEQYF.